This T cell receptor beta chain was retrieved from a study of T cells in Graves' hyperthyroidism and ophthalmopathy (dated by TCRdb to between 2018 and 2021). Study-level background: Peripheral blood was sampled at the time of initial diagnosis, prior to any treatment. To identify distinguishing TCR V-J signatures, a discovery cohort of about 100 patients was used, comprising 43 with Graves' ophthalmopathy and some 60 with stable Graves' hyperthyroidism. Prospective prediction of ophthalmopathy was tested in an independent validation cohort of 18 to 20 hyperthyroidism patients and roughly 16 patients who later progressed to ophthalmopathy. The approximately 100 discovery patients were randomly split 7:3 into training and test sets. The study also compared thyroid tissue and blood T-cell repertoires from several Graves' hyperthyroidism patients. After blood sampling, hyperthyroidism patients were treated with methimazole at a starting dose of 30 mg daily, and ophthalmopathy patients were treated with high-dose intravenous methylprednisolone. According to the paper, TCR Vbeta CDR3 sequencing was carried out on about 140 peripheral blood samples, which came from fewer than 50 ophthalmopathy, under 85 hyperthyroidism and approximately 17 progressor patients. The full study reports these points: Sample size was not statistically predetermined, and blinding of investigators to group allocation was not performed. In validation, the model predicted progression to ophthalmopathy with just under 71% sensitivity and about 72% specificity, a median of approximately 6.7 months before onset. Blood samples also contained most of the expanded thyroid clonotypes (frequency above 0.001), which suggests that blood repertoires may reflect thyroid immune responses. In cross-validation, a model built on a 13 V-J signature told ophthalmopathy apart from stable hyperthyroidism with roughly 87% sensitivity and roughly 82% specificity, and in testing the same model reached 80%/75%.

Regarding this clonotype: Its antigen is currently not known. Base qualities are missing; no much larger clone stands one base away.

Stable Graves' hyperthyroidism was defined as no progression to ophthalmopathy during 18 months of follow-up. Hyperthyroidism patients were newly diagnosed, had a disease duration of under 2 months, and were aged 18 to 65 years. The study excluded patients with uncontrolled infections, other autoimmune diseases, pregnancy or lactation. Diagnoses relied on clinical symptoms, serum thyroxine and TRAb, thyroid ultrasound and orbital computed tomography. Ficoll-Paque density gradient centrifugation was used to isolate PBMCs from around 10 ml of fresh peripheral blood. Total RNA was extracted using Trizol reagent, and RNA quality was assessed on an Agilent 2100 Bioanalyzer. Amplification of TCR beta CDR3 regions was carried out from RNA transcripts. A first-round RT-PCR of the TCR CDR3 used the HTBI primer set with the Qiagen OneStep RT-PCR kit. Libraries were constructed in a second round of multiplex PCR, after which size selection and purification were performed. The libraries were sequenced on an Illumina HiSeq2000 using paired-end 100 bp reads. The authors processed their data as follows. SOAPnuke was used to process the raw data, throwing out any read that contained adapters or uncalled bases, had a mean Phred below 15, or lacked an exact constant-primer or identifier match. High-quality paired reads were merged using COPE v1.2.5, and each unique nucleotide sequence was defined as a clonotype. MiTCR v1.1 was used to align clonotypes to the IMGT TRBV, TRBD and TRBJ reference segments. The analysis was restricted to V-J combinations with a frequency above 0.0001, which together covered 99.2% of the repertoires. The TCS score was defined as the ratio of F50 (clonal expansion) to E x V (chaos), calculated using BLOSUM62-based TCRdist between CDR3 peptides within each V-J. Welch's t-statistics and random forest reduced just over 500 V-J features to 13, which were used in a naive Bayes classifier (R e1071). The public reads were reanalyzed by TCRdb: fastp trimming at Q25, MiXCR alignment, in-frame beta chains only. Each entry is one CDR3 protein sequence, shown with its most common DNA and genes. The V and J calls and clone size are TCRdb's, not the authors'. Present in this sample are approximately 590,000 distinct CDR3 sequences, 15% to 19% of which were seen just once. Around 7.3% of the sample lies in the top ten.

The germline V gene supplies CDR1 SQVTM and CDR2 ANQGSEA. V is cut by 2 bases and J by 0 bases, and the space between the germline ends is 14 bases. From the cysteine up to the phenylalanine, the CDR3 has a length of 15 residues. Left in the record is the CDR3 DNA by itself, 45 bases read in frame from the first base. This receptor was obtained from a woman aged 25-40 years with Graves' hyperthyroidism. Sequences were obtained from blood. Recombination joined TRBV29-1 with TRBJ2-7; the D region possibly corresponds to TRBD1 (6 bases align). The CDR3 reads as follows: CSVELAGESSYEQYF. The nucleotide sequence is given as TGCAGCGTTGAACTTGCAGGGGAAAGCTCCTACGAGCAGTACTTC.